This T cell receptor (beta chain) was identified in a study of T cell repertoires in cytomegalovirus infection. The wider study: Shared public TCR beta signatures pointed to both CMV infection and a matching HLA type.

The CDR3 consists of 13 residues. Looked up from germline, CDR1 is SGHAT and CDR2 is FQNNGV. Trimming left V 0 bases short and J 4 bases short, with 5 bases between. TCRdb used MiXCR to reprocess the reads, holding one entry per CDR3 protein. The table records some 130,000 distinct CDR3 sequences, roughly 9% of them present only once. This clonotype showed up many times. This TCR came from a human donor in good health (CMV status not recorded). Some clones in this sample may be carry-over from other donors' samples. Sequencing input: PBMCs. This rearrangement joins TRBV11-2 to TRBJ2-3; no clear D. The DNA of the CDR3 is TGTGCCAGCAGCTTAGATATGGCAGATACGCAGTATTTT. Protein sequence: CASSLDMADTQYF.